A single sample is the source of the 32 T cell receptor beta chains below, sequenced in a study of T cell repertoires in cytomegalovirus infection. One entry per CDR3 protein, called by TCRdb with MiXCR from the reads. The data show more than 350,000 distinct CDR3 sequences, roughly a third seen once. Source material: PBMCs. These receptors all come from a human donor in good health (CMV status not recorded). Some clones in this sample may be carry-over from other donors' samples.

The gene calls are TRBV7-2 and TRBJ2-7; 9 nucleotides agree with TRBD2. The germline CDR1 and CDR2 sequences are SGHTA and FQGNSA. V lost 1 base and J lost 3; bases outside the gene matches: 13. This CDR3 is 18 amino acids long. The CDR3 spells CASSLVVGLAGSIYEQYF. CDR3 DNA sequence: TGTGCCAGCAGCTTAGTGGTGGGGCTAGCGGGGAGCATCTACGAGCAGTACTTC.

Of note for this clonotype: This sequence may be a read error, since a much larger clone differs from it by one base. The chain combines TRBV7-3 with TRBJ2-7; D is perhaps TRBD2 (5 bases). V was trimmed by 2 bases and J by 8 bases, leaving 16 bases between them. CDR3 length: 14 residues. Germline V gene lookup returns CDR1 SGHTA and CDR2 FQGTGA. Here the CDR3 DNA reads TGTGCCAGCAGCTTATTTGCTTCTCCGGGGAAGCAGTACTTC. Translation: CASSLFASPGKQYF.

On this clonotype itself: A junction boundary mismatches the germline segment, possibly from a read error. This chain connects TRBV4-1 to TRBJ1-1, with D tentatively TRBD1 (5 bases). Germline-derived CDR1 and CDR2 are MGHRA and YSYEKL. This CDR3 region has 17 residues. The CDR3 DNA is TGTGCCAGCAGCCTGCGAGGACACGTTTTTATGAACACTGAAGCTTTCTTT. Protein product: CASSLRGHVFMNTEAFF.

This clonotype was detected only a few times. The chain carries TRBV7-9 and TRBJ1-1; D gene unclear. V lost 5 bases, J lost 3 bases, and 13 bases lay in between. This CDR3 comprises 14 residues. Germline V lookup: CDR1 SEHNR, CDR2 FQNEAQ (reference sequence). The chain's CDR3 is CASSHRTGDTEAFF. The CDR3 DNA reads TGTGCCAGCAGCCATAGAACCGGGGACACTGAAGCTTTCTTT.

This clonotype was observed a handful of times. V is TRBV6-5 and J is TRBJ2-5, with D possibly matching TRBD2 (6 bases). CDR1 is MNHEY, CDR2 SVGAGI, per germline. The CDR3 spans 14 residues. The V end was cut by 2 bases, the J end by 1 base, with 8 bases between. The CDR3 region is CASSYGTFQETQYF. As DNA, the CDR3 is TGTGCCAGCAGTTACGGGACTTTCCAAGAGACCCAGTACTTC.

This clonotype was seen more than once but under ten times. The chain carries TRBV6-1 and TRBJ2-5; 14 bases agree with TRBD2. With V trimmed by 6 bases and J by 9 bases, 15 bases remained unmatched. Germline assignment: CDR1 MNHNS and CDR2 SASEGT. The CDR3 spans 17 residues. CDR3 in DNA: TGTGCCAGCAGCATCATGACTAGCGGGGGGGCACTTGGTGCCCAGTACTTC. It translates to CASSIMTSGGALGAQYF.

CDR3 in DNA: TGTGCCAGCAGCCCTGCGCGCAATGAGCAGTTCTTC. As protein: CASSPARNEQFF. The chain joins TRBV7-8 to TRBJ2-1; unclear D gene. The CDR3 contains 12 residues. Germline CDR1 SGHVS, CDR2 FQNEAQ. V lost 5 bases, J lost 6 bases, and 8 bases lay in between.

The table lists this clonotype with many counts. In DNA form, the CDR3 reads TGTGCCAGCAGCCCGGACAGGGAACGAAAGGTCGATCAGCCCCAGCATTTT. Residues: CASSPDRERKVDQPQHF. The chain joins TRBV7-2 to TRBJ1-5; TRBD1 agrees at 8 bases. This CDR3 is built from 17 residues. Germline lookup yields CDR1 SGHTA and CDR2 FQGNSA. Germline trimming cut 5 bases from V and 5 bases from J; bases unmatched to any gene: 14.

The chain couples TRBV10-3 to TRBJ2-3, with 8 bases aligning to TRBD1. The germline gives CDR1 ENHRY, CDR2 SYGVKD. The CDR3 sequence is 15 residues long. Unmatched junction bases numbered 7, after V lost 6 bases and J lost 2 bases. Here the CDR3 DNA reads TGTGCCATCAGATGGACAGGGCAGAACACAGATACGCAGTATTTT. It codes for CAIRWTGQNTDTQYF.

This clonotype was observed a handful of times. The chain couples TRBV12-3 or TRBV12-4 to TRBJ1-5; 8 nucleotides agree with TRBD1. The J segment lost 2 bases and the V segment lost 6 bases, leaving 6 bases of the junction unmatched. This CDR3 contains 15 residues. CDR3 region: CASRLQTGGNQPQHF. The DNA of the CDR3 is TGTGCCAGCAGACTACAGACAGGGGGCAATCAGCCCCAGCATTTT.

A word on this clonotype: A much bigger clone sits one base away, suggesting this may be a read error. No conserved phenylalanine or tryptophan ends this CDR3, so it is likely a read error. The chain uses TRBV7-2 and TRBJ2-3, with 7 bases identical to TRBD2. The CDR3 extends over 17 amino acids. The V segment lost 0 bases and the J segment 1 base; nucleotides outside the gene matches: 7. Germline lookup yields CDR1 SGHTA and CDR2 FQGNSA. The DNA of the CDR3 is TGTGCCAGCAGCTTAGCGCGGGGGTACGGGCGCACAGATACGCAGTATATT. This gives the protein CASSLARGYGRTDTQYI.

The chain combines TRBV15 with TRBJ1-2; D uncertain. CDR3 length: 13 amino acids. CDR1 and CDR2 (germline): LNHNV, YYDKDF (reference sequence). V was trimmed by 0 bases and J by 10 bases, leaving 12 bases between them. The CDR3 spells CATSRDGKVVYTF. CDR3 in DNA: TGTGCCACCAGCAGAGATGGGAAGGTGGTCTACACCTTC.

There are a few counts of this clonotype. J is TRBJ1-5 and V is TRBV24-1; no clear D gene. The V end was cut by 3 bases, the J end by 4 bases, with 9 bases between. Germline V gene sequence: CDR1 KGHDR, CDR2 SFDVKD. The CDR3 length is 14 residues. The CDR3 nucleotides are TGTGCCACCAGTGATCTCGCCCTTAATCAGCCCCAGCATTTT. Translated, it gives CATSDLALNQPQHF.

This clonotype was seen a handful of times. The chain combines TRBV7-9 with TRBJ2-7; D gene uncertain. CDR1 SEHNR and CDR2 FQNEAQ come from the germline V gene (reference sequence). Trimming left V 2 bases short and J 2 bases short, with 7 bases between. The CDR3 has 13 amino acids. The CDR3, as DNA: TGTGCCAGCAGCTTAACCAGGCCCTACGAGCAGTACTTC. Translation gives CASSLTRPYEQYF.

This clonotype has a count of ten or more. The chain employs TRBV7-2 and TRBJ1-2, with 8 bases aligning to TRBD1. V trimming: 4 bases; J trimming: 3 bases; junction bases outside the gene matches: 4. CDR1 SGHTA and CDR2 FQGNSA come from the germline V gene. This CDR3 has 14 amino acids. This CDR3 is CASSSLTGDYGYTF. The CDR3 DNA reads TGTGCCAGCAGCTCCCTGACAGGGGACTATGGCTACACCTTC.

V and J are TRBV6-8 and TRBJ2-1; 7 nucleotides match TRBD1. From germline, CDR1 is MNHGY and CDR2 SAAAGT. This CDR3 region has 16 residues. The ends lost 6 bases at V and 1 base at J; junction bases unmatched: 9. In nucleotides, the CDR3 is TGTGCCAGCAGCAACAGGGGTAGCGCGTCCTACAATGAGCAGTTCTTC. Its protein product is CASSNRGSASYNEQFF.

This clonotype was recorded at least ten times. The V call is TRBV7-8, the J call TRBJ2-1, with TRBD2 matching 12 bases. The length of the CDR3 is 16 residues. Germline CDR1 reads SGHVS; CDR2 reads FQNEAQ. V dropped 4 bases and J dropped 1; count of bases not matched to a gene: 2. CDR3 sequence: CASSYGLAGSYNEQFF. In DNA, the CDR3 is TGTGCCAGCAGCTACGGACTAGCGGGGTCCTACAATGAGCAGTTCTTC. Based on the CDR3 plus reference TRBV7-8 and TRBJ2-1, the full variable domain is GAGVSQSPRYKVAKRGQDVALRCDPISGHVSLFWYQQALGQGPEFLTYFQNEAQLDKSGLPSDRFFAERPEGSVSTLKIQRTQQEDSAVYLCASSYGLAGSYNEQFFGPGTRLTVL.

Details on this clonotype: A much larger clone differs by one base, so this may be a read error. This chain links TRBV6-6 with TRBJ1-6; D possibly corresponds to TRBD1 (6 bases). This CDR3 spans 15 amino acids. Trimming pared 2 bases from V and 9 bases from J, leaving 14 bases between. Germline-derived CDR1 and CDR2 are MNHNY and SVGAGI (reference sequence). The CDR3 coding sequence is TGTGCCAGCAGTTACGATTTGCAGGGGACTTCACCCCTCCACTTT. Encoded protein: CASSYDLQGTSPLHF.

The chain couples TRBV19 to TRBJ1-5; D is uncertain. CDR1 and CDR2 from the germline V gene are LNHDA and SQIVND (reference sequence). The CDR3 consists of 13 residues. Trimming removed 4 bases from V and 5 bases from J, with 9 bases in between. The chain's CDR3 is CASSSGVHQPQHF. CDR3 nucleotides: TGTGCCAGTAGTAGCGGGGTTCATCAGCCCCAGCATTTT.

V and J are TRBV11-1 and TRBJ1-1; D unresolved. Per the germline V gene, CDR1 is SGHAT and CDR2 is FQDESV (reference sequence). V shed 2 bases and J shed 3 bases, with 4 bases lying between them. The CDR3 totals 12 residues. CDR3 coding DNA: TGTGCCAGCAGCTTACCCCACACTGAAGCTTTCTTT. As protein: CASSLPHTEAFF.

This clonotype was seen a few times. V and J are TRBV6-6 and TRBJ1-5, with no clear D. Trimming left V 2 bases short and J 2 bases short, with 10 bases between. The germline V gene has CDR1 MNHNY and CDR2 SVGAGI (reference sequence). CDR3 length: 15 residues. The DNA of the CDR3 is TGTGCCAGCAGTTACAATGAGGGTGGCAATCAGCCCCAGCATTTT. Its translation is CASSYNEGGNQPQHF.

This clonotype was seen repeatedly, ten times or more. The CDR3 reads CASSLTGTRTYEQYF. The DNA of the CDR3 is TGTGCCAGCAGCTTGACCGGGACACGAACCTACGAGCAGTACTTC. J is TRBJ2-7 and V is TRBV7-9, with D perhaps matching TRBD1 (6 bases). The CDR3 loop spans 15 amino acids. V was shortened by 3 bases and J by 2 bases, with 14 bases between the two germline ends. Germline assignment: CDR1 SEHNR and CDR2 FQNEAQ (reference sequence).

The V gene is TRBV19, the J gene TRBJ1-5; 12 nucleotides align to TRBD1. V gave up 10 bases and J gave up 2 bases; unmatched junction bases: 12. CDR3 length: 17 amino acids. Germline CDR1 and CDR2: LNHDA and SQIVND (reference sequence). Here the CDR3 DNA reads TGTGCCACGAAGGGACAGGGGGCTCTTAAAGGCAATCAGCCCCAGCATTTT. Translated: CATKGQGALKGNQPQHF.

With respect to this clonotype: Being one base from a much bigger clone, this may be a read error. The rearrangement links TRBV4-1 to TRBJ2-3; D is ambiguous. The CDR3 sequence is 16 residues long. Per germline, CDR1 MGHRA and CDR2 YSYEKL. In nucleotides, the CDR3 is TGCGACAGCAGCCAAGATGCAGGAGCGAAGGCAGATACGCAGTATTTT. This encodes CDSSQDAGAKADTQYF.

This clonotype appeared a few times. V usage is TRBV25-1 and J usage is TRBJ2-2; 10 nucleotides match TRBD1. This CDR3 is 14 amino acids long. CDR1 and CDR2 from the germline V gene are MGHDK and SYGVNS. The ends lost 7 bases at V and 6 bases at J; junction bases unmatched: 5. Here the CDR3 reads CASIGQGVPGELFF. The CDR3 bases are TGTGCCAGCATTGGACAGGGGGTTCCCGGGGAGCTGTTTTTT.

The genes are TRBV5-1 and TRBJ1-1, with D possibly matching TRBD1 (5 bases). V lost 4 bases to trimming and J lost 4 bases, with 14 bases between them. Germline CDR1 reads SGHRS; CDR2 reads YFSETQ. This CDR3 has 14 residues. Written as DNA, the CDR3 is TGCGCCAGCAGCCTGGCTAACGGGGCCACTGAAGCTTTCTTT. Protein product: CASSLANGATEAFF.

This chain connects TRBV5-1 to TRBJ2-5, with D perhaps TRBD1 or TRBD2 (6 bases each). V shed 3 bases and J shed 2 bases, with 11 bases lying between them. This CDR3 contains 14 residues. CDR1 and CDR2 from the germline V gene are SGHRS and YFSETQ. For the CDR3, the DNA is TGCGCCAGCAGCTGGAGGGGGGTTCAAGAGACCCAGTACTTC. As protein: CASSWRGVQETQYF.

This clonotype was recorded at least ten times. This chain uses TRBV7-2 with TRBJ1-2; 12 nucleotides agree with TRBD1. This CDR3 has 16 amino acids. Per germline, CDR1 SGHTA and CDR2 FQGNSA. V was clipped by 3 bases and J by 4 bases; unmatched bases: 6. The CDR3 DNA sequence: TGTGCCAGCAGCTTCACCGCGGGACAGGGGGCCTATGGCTACACCTTC. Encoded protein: CASSFTAGQGAYGYTF.

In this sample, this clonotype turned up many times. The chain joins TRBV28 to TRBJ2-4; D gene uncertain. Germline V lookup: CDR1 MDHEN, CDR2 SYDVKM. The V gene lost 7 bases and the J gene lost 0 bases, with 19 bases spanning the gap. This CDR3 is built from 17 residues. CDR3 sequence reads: CASTSRLSGVAKNIQYF. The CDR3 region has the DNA TGTGCCAGCACCTCCCGATTGTCAGGTGTAGCCAAAAACATTCAGTACTTC.

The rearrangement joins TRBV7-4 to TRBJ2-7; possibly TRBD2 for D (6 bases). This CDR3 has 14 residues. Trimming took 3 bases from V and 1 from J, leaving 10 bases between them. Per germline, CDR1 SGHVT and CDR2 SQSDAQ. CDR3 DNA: TGTGCCAGCAGCTTCCGGGAGTCGTCCTACGAGCAGTACTTC. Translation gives CASSFRESSYEQYF. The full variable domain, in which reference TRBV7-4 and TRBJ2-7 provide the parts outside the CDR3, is GAGVSQSPRYKVAKRGRDVALRCDSISGHVTLYWYRQTLGQGSEVLTYSQSDAQRDKSGRPSGRFSAERPERSVSTLKIQRTEQGDSAVYLCASSFRESSYEQYFGPGTRLTVT.

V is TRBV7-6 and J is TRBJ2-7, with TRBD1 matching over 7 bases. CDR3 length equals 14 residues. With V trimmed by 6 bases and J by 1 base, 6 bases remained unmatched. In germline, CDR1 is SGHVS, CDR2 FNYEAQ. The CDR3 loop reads CASRPGDSSYEQYF. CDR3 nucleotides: TGTGCCAGCAGACCAGGGGACAGTTCCTACGAGCAGTACTTC.

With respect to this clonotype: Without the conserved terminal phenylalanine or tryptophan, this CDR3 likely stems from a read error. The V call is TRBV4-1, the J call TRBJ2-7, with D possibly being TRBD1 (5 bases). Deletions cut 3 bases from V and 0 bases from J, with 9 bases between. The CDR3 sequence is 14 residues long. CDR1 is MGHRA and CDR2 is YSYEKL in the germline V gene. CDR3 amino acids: CASSQTDSSYEQYL. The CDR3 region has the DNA TGCGCCAGCAGCCAGACAGATAGCTCCTACGAGCAGTACTTA.